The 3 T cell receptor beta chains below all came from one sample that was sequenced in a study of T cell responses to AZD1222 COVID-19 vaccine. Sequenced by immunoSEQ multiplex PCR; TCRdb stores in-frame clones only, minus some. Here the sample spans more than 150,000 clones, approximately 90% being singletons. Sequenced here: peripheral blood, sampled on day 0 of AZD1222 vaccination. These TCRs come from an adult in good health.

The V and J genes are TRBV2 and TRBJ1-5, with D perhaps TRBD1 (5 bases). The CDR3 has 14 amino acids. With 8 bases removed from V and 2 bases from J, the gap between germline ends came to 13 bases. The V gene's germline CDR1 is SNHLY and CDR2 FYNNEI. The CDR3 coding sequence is TGTGCCAGCGGGGGGAGCAGTGGCAATCAGCCCCAGCATTTT. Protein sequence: CASGGSSGNQPQHF.

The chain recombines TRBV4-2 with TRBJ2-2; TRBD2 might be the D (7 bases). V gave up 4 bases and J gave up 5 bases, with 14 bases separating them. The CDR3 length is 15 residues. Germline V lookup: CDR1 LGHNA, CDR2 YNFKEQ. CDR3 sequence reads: CASSLWRGRTGELFF. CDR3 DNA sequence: TGTGCCAGCAGCCTCTGGCGGGGGCGAACCGGGGAGCTGTTTTTT.

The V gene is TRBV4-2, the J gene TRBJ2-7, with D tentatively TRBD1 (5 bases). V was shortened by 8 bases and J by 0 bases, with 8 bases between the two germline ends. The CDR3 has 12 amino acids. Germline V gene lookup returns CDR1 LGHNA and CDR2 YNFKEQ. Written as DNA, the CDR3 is TGTGCCAGCCAGGGCGGCTCCTACGAGCAGTACTTC. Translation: CASQGGSYEQYF.